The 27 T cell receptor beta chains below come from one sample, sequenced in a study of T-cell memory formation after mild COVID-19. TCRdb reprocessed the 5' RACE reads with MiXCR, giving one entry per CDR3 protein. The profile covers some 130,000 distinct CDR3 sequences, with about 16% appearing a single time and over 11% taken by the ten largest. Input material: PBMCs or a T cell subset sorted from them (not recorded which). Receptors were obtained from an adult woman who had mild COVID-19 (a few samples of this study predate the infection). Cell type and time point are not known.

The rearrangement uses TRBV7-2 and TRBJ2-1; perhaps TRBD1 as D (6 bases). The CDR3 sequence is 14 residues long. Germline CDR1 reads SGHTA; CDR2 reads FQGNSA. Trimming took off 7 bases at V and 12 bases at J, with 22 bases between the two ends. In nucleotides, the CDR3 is TGTGCCAGCAACTCCCCCAACAGGGTTGCGCCGCAGTTCTTC. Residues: CASNSPNRVAPQFF. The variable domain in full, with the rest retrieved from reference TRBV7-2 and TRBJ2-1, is GAGVSQSPSNKVTEKGKDVELRCDPISGHTALYWYRQSLGQGLEFLIYFQGNSAPDKSGLPSDRFSAERTGGSVSTLTIQRTQQEDSAVYLCASNSPNRVAPQFFGPGTRLTVL.

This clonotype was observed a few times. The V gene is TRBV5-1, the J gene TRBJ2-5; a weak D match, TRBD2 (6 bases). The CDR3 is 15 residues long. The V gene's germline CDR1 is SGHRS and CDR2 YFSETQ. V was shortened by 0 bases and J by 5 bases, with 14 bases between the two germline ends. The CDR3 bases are TGCGCCAGCAGCTTGGCAGGCAGGAGGGAGGAGACCCAGTACTTC. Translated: CASSLAGRREETQYF.

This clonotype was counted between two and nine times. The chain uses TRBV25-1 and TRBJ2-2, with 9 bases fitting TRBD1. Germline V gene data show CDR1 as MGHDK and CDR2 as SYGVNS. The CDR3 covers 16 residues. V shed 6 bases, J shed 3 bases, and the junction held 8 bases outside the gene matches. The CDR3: CASRGRDRVYTGELFF. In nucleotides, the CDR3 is TGTGCCAGCAGAGGCCGGGACAGGGTATACACCGGGGAGCTGTTTTTT.

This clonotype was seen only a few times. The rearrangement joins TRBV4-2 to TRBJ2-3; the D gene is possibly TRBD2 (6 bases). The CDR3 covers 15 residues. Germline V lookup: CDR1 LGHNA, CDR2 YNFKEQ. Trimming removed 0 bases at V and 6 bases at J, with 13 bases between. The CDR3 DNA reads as TGTGCCAGCAGCCAAGATCCTAGCGTGTCGGATACGCAGTATTTT. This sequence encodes CASSQDPSVSDTQYF.

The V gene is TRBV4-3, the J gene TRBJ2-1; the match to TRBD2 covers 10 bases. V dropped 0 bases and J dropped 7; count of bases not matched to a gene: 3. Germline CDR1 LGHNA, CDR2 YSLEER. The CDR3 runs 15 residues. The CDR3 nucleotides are TGCGCCAGCAGCCAAGAGGCTAGCGGGAGAAATGAGCAGTTCTTC. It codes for CASSQEASGRNEQFF.

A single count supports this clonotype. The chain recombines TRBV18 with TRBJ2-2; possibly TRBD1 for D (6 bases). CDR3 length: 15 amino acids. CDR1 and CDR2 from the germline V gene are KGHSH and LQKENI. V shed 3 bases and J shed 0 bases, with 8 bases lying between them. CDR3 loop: CASSPDRSNTGELFF. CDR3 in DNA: TGTGCCAGCTCACCTGACAGGTCGAACACCGGGGAGCTGTTTTTT.

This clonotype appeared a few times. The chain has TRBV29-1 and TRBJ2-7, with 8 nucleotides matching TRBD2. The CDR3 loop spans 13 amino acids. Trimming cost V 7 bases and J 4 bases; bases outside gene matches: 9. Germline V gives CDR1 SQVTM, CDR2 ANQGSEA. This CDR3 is CSAREGGRYEQYF. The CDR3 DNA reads TGCAGCGCCCGGGAGGGGGGCAGGTACGAGCAGTACTTC.

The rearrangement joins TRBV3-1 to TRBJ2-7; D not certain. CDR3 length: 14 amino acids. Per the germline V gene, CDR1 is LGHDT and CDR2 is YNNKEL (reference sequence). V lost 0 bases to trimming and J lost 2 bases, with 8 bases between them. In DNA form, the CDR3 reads TGTGCCAGCAGCCAAGATTGGGCCGCCTACGAGCAGTACTTC. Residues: CASSQDWAAYEQYF.

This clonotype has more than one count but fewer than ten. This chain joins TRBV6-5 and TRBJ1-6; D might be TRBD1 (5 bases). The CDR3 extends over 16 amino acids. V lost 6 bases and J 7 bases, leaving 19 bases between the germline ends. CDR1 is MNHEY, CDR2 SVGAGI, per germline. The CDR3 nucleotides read TGTGCCAGCAGGTCTAACTCCAGGGAAAGGAATTCACCCCTCCACTTT. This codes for CASRSNSRERNSPLHF.

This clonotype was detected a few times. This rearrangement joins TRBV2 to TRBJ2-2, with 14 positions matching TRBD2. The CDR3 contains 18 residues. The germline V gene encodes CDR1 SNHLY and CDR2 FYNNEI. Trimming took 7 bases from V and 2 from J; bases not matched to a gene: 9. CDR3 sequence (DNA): TGTGCCAGCATCGACCCGACTAGCGGGGGGGCCAACACCGGGGAGCTGTTTTTT. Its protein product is CASIDPTSGGANTGELFF.

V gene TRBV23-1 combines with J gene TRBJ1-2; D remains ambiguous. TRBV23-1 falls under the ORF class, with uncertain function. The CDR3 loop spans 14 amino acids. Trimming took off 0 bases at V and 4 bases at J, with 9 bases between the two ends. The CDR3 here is CASSQSNECYGYTF. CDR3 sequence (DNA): TGCGCCAGCAGTCAATCGAATGAGTGCTATGGCTACACCTTC.

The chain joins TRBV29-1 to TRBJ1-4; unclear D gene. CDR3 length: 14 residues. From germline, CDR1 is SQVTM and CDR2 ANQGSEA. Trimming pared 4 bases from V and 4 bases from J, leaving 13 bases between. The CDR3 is CSVGFAVYNEKLFF. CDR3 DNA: TGCAGCGTTGGGTTCGCAGTCTATAATGAAAAACTGTTTTTT.

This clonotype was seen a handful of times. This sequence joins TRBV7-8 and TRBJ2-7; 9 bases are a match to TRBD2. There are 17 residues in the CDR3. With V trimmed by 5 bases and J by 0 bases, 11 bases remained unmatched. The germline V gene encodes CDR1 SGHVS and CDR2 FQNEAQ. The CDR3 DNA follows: TGTGCCAGCAGCCTACCTACGACTAGCGGAACCTCCTACGAGCAGTACTTC. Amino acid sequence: CASSLPTTSGTSYEQYF.

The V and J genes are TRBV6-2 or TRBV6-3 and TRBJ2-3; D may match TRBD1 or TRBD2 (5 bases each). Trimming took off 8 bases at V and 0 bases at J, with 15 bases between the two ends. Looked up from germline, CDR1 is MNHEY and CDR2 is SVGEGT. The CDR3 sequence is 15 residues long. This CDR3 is CASGRDQISTDTQYF. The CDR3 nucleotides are TGTGCCAGCGGCCGGGACCAGATTAGCACAGATACGCAGTATTTT.

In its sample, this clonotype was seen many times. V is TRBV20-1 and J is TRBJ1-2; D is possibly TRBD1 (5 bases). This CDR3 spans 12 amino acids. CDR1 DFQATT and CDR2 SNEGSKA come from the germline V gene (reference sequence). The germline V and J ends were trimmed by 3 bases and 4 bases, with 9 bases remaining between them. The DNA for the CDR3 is TGCAGTGCTAGTTGGCAGGGCTATGGCTACACCTTC. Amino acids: CSASWQGYGYTF.

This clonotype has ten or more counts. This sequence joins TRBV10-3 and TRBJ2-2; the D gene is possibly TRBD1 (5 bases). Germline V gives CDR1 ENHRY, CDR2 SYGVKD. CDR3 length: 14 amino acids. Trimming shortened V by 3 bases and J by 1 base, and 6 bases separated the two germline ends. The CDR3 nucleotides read TGTGCCATCAGTGACAGGGAGAACACCGGGGAGCTGTTTTTT. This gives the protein CAISDRENTGELFF.

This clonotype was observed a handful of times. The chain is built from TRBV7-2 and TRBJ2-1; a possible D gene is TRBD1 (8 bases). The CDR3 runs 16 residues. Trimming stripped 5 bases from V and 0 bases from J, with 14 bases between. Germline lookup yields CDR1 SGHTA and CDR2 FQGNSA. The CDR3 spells CASSPGGGSSYNEQFF. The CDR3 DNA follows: TGTGCCAGCAGCCCAGGGGGCGGGAGCTCCTACAATGAGCAGTTCTTC.

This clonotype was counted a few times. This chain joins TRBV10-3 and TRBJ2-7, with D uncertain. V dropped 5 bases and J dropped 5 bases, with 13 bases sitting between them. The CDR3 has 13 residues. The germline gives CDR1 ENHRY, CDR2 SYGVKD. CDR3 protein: CAISLRPDHEQYF. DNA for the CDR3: TGTGCCATCAGTCTCAGACCGGACCACGAGCAGTACTTC.

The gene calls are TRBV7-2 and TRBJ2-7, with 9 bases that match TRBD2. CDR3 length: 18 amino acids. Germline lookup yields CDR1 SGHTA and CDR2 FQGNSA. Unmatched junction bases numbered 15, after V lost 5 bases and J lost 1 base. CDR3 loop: CASSTRRGGRADSYEQYF. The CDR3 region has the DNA TGTGCCAGCAGCACCCGGCGGGGCGGGAGGGCCGATTCCTACGAGCAGTACTTC.

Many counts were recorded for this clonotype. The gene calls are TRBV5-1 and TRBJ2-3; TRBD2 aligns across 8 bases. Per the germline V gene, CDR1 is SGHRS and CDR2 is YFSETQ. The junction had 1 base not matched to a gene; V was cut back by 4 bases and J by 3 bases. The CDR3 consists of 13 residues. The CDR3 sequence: CASSREGTDTQYF. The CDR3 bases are TGCGCCAGCAGCCGGGAGGGTACAGATACGCAGTATTTT.

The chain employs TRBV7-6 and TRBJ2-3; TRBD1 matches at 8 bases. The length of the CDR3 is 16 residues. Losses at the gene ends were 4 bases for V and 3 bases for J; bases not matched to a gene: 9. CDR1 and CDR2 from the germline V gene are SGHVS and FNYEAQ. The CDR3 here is CASSYPGTGETDTQYF. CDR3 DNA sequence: TGTGCCAGCAGCTACCCCGGGACAGGCGAGACAGATACGCAGTATTTT.

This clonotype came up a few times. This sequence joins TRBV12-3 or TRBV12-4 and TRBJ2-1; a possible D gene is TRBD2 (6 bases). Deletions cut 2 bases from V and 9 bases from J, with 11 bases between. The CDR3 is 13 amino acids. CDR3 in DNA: TGTGCCAGCAGTTTATCTAGCGTCGGTGAGCAGTTCTTC. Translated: CASSLSSVGEQFF.

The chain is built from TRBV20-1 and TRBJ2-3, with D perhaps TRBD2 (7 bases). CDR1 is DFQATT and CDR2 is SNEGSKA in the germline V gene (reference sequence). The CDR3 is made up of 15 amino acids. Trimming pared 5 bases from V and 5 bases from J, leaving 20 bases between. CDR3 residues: CSAFMGAGDIDTQYF. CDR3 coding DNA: TGCAGTGCTTTTATGGGGGCGGGAGATATAGATACGCAGTATTTT.

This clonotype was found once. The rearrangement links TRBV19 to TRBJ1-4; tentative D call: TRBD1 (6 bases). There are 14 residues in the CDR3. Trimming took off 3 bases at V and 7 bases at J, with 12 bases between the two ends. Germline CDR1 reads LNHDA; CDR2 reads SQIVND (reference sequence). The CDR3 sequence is CASSMGGASEKLFF. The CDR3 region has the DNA TGTGCCAGTAGTATGGGGGGCGCGAGTGAAAAACTGTTTTTT.

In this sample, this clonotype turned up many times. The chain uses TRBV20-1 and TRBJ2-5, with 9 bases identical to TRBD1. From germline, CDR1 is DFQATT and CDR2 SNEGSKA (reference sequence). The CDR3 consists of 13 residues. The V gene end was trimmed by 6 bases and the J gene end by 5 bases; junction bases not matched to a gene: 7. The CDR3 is CSALTGGRETQYF. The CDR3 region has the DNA TGCAGTGCCTTGACAGGGGGGAGGGAGACCCAGTACTTC.

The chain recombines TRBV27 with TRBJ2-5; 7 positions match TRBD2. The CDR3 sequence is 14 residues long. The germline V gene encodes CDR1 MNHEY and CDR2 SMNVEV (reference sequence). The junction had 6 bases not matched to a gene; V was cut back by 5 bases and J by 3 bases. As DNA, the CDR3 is TGTGCCAGCAGTCCCTCCGGACTAGAAGAGACCCAGTACTTC. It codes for CASSPSGLEETQYF.

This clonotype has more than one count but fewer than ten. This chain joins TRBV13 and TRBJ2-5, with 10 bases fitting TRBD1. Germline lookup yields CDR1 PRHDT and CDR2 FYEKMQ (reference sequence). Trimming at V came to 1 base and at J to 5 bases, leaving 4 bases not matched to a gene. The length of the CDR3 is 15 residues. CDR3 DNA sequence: TGTGCCAGCAGCTTAGAGGGACAGGGGTCCGAGACCCAGTACTTC. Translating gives CASSLEGQGSETQYF.